These 23 T cell receptor beta chains were sequenced from one sample in a study of T cell responses to AZD1222 COVID-19 vaccine. TCRdb's copy holds only in-frame clones and misses some; the assay was immunoSEQ multiplex PCR. The table lists tens of thousands of clones, more than 80% of them singletons. The sample was peripheral blood, taken on day 0 of MenACWY control vaccination. All receptors derive from an adult in good health.

This chain links TRBV6-2 or TRBV6-3 with TRBJ1-1, with 7 bases fitting TRBD1. Germline V gives CDR1 MNHEY, CDR2 SVGEGT. The junction had 10 bases not matched to a gene; V was cut back by 5 bases and J by 1 base. This CDR3 has 16 residues. The CDR3 sequence is CASSLLDRVKNTEAFF. CDR3 bases: TGTGCCAGCAGTCTCCTCGACAGGGTAAAGAACACTGAAGCTTTCTTT.

The CDR3 DNA sequence: TGTGCCAGTAGTATCGAGGTCACTTACACCGGGGAGCTGTTTTTT. Translation gives CASSIEVTYTGELFF. J is TRBJ2-2 and V is TRBV19; D is unresolved. With 3 bases removed from V and 3 bases from J, the gap between germline ends came to 11 bases. Germline V lookup: CDR1 LNHDA, CDR2 SQIVND (reference sequence). CDR3 length: 15 residues.

The chain has TRBV4-3 and TRBJ1-3, with a weak D call TRBD1 (5 bases). CDR1 LGHNA and CDR2 YSLEER come from the germline V gene. V lost 0 bases and J lost 4, with 22 bases in between. The CDR3 consists of 19 residues. Here the CDR3 DNA reads TGCGCCAGCAGCCAAGAGGTCGGGGGAGGGAGCCAGCGGGGAAACACCATATATTTT. Translating it yields CASSQEVGGGSQRGNTIYF.

The V gene is TRBV4-1, the J gene TRBJ1-3; perhaps TRBD1 as D (5 bases). This CDR3 is 15 amino acids long. CDR1 is MGHRA and CDR2 is YSYEKL in the germline V gene. The ends were cut back, 1 base at V and 0 bases at J, with 7 bases in the middle. Written as DNA, the CDR3 is TGCGCCAGCAGCCAAGTCGGGGGCTCTGGAAACACCATATATTTT. Its translation: CASSQVGGSGNTIYF.

J is TRBJ2-7 and V is TRBV28; D may match TRBD1 or TRBD2 (5 bases each). V dropped 1 base and J dropped 1 base, with 11 bases sitting between them. CDR1 and CDR2 (germline): MDHEN, SYDVKM. This CDR3 is built from 15 residues. The CDR3: CASSLSGPPSYEQYF. CDR3 nucleotide sequence: TGTGCCAGCAGTTTATCGGGGCCTCCTTCCTACGAGCAGTACTTC.

V usage is TRBV30 and J usage is TRBJ1-1, with D unresolved. CDR1 GTSNPN and CDR2 SVGIG come from the germline V gene (reference sequence). This CDR3 spans 11 amino acids. V lost 3 bases to trimming and J lost 6 bases, with 8 bases between them. Here the CDR3 DNA reads TGTGCCTGGAGCGAGTTGGCTGAAGCTTTCTTT. Its protein is CAWSELAEAFF.

This clone was seen once. One end of the junction varies from germline; a read error may be responsible. The chain links TRBV7-7 to TRBJ2-2; no definite D call. The CDR3 sequence is 16 residues long. Germline CDR1 SSHAT, CDR2 FNYEAQ (reference sequence). The CDR3, as DNA: TGTGCTAGCACCTCCAACACCGGGTCCCTCGCCGGGGAGCTGTTTTTT. Translating gives CASTSNTGSLAGELFF.

This clone was detected only once. This chain joins TRBV4-2 and TRBJ1-5; unclear D gene. Germline CDR1 LGHNA, CDR2 YNFKEQ. This CDR3 has 18 amino acids. The germline V and J ends were trimmed by 2 bases and 0 bases, with 17 bases remaining between them. The CDR3 is CASSQNHYSDYSNQPQHF. The CDR3 nucleotides are TGTGCCAGCAGCCAAAATCACTACAGCGACTATAGCAATCAGCCCCAGCATTTT.

CDR3 amino acids: CASSPRQAGGNTGELFF. The CDR3 region has the DNA TGTGCCAGCTCACCACGGCAAGCGGGAGGAAACACCGGGGAGCTGTTTTTT. The chain couples TRBV18 to TRBJ2-2; 9 nucleotides match TRBD2. The CDR3 is 17 amino acids. The V gene's germline CDR1 is KGHSH and CDR2 LQKENI. J was trimmed by 2 bases and V by 1 base; bases with no gene match: 5.

The chain carries TRBV6-1 and TRBJ2-7; D gene uncertain. This CDR3 spans 14 amino acids. The V end lost 3 bases, the J end lost 0 bases, and 9 bases lay between the germline ends. Germline V gene data show CDR1 as MNHNS and CDR2 as SASEGT. CDR3: CASSEQAVSYEQYF. In DNA form, the CDR3 reads TGTGCCAGCAGTGAGCAGGCGGTCTCCTACGAGCAGTACTTC.

The chain employs TRBV15 and TRBJ1-4; the match to TRBD1 covers 11 bases. V dropped 3 bases and J dropped 0; count of bases not matched to a gene: 12. Germline CDR1 and CDR2: LNHNV and YYDKDF (reference sequence). CDR3 length: 20 amino acids. The CDR3 coding sequence is TGTGCCACCAGCAGCCGGGACAGGGGGTTTATAGTTGCAACTAATGAAAAACTGTTTTTT. Its protein product is CATSSRDRGFIVATNEKLFF.

The rearrangement links TRBV6-5 to TRBJ2-5; 7 bases match TRBD1. V shed 3 bases and J 1 base; nucleotides not matched to a gene: 5. The CDR3 contains 15 residues. The germline V gene has CDR1 MNHEY and CDR2 SVGAGI. CDR3 amino acids: CASSYQGQFQETQYF. CDR3 sequence (DNA): TGTGCCAGCAGTTATCAGGGACAGTTCCAAGAGACCCAGTACTTC.

This sequence joins TRBV6-5 and TRBJ2-7, with a weak D call TRBD1 (5 bases). Germline CDR1 MNHEY, CDR2 SVGAGI. V lost 7 bases, J lost 6 bases, and 22 bases lay in between. This CDR3 has 15 residues. For the CDR3, the DNA is TGTGCCAGCACGAAACTCCGGACAAGAAACGGCGAGCAGTACTTC. It specifies CASTKLRTRNGEQYF.

The chain has TRBV6-5 and TRBJ2-3, with 9 bases fitting TRBD1. Germline CDR1 is MNHEY and CDR2 is SVGAGI. CDR3 size: 14 residues. V was clipped by 10 bases and J by 3 bases; unmatched bases: 8. The chain's CDR3 is CATTGGDQTDTQYF. Written as DNA, the CDR3 is TGTGCCACCACAGGGGGCGACCAGACAGATACGCAGTATTTT.

CDR3 residues: CAWSVRRGPYEQYF. CDR3 DNA sequence: TGTGCCTGGAGTGTACGCAGGGGGCCCTACGAGCAGTACTTC. This chain joins TRBV30 and TRBJ2-7; 8 bases match TRBD1. This CDR3 is built from 14 residues. CDR1 is GTSNPN, CDR2 SVGIG, per germline (reference sequence). J gave up 2 bases and V 0 bases, and 3 bases lay outside the gene matches.

Regarding this clone: Compared with germline, one end of the junction differs, possibly owing to a read error. This chain joins TRBV5-8 and TRBJ2-7, with D maybe TRBD1 (6 bases). The CDR3 contains 11 residues. CDR1 is SGHTS, CDR2 YDEGEE, per germline. The CDR3 bases are TGTGCCAGCAGCTTGGTAGGACAGATTGACTTC. The encoded protein is CASSLVGQIDF.

This chain joins TRBV10-1 and TRBJ2-1, with D uncertain. CDR3 length equals 13 residues. V lost 7 bases and J lost 4, with 11 bases in between. Per germline, CDR1 WNHNN and CDR2 SYGVQD (reference sequence). The CDR3 reads CASTTPLYNEQFF. The CDR3 DNA reads as TGCGCCAGCACCACACCGCTTTACAATGAGCAGTTCTTC.

The J gene is TRBJ2-7, the V gene TRBV2; tentative D call: TRBD2 (5 bases). CDR3 length equals 14 residues. Looked up from germline, CDR1 is SNHLY and CDR2 is FYNNEI. The V end was cut by 4 bases, the J end by 6 bases, with 16 bases between. CDR3 region: CASSAGPPRGEQYF. Here the CDR3 DNA reads TGTGCCAGCAGTGCCGGTCCCCCCCGGGGCGAGCAGTACTTC. The full variable domain, rest sourced from reference TRBV2 and TRBJ2-7, is EPEVTQTPSHQVTQMGQEVILRCVPISNHLYFYWYRQILGQKVEFLVSFYNNEISEKSEIFDDQFSVERPDGSNFTLKIRSTKLEDSAMYFCASSAGPPRGEQYFGPGTRLTVT.

The V gene is TRBV25-1, the J gene TRBJ2-5, with D possibly being TRBD1 (5 bases). V lost 1 base, J lost 2 bases, and 14 bases lay in between. The CDR3 spans 16 residues. The V gene's germline CDR1 is MGHDK and CDR2 SYGVNS. The CDR3 sequence is CASSESDNSFQETQYF. CDR3 sequence (DNA): TGTGCCAGCAGTGAATCGGACAATTCCTTTCAAGAGACCCAGTACTTC.

CDR3 amino acids: CASSIWRLAGGPSEQYF. The CDR3 region has the DNA TGTGCCAGTAGTATATGGAGACTAGCGGGAGGACCTTCCGAGCAGTACTTC. V and J are TRBV19 and TRBJ2-7; TRBD2 matches 13 bases. The CDR3 loop spans 17 amino acids. V dropped 2 bases and J dropped 6; count of bases not matched to a gene: 10. CDR1 is LNHDA, CDR2 SQIVND, per germline (reference sequence).

J is TRBJ2-7 and V is TRBV12-3 or TRBV12-4; D uncertain. V shed 6 bases and J shed 3 bases, with 9 bases lying between them. The CDR3 totals 12 residues. The CDR3 nucleotides are TGTGCCAGCAGCTTCGGCTTCTACGAGCAGTACTTC. Protein sequence: CASSFGFYEQYF.

The chain employs TRBV27 and TRBJ2-5; 9 bases fit TRBD1. V lost 6 bases to trimming and J lost 3 bases; unmatched junction nucleotides: 8. The germline V gene has CDR1 MNHEY and CDR2 SMNVEV (reference sequence). CDR3 length equals 15 residues. This chain's CDR3 is CASSRNRGQKETQYF. The CDR3, as DNA: TGTGCCAGCAGCAGGAACAGGGGGCAGAAAGAGACCCAGTACTTC.

This clone turned up a few times. The V call is TRBV4-1, the J call TRBJ2-1, with D hard to call. Trimming removed 4 bases from V and 4 bases from J, with 11 bases in between. Germline loops: CDR1 MGHRA, CDR2 YSYEKL. The CDR3 is 14 amino acids. Here the CDR3 DNA reads TGCGCCAGCAGCCGATCCACGAGGTACAATGAGCAGTTCTTC. Protein product: CASSRSTRYNEQFF.